This passage covers 4 T cell receptor beta chains from one sample sequenced in a study of cytomegalovirus exposure and HLA in healthy donors. Primers for the PCR totalled 60 Vbeta and 13 Jbeta. TCRdb's table, derived via immunoSEQ multiplex PCR, lists solely in-frame clones and lacks some. The table shows around 100,000 clones, with about four fifths occurring only once. Sequenced: PBMCs. The source of these receptors is a man aged 40-50 years in good health and CMV-seropositive.

V usage is TRBV5-4 and J usage is TRBJ1-1; maybe TRBD1 (6 bases). Looked up from germline, CDR1 is SGHNT and CDR2 is YYREEE (reference sequence). The germline V and J ends were trimmed by 0 bases and 5 bases, with 20 bases remaining between them. There are 17 residues in the CDR3. CDR3 sequence: CASSLGVGGGVGTEAFF. The DNA of the CDR3 is TGTGCCAGCAGCTTGGGGGTAGGGGGGGGTGTTGGGACTGAAGCTTTCTTT.

The J gene is TRBJ2-5, the V gene TRBV5-5, with 7 bases fitting TRBD1. The CDR3 spans 15 residues. The ends lost 3 bases at V and 5 bases at J; junction bases unmatched: 10. CDR1 is SGHKS, CDR2 YYEKEE, per germline (reference sequence). The CDR3 spells CASSWNRQGSETQYF. The DNA of the CDR3 is TGTGCCAGCAGCTGGAATCGACAGGGCAGTGAGACCCAGTACTTC.

The rearrangement uses TRBV5-1 and TRBJ2-5, with 10 positions matching TRBD1. Germline V gene lookup returns CDR1 SGHRS and CDR2 YFSETQ. This CDR3 contains 17 residues. V gave up 0 bases and J gave up 1 base; unmatched junction bases: 6. The CDR3 region has the DNA TGCGCCAGCAGCTTGGCCCCCGACAGGGGGCTCCAAGAGACCCAGTACTTC. Translated, it gives CASSLAPDRGLQETQYF.

The chain carries TRBV6-5 and TRBJ2-7; D perhaps matches TRBD1 (6 bases). Per germline, CDR1 MNHEY and CDR2 SVGAGI. V dropped 5 bases and J dropped 7 bases, with 21 bases sitting between them. The CDR3 is made up of 15 amino acids. CDR3 region: CASSRTLQGPYEQYF. The CDR3 region has the DNA TGTGCCAGCAGTAGAACCCTGCAGGGGCCTTATGAGCAGTACTTC.